The 30 T cell receptor beta chains below all came from one sample that was sequenced in a study of blood T cells in healthy people across ages. A second PCR, run for roughly 7 to 12 cycles, used a sample-barcoded 5' primer plus a J-beta primer mix. TCRdb reanalysed the 5' RACE reads using MiXCR and keeps one entry per CDR3 protein. The sample holds about 700,000 distinct CDR3 sequences, roughly 32% seen once. Material for sequencing was blood. These receptors were collected from a woman of 80 years or more in good health.

In this sample, this clonotype turned up a few times. The chain combines TRBV4-1 with TRBJ2-3, with a tentative D call TRBD2 (7 bases). Trimming removed 1 base from V and 13 bases from J, with 15 bases in between. The germline V gene encodes CDR1 MGHRA and CDR2 YSYEKL. This CDR3 region has 13 residues. Written as DNA, the CDR3 is TGCGCCAGCAGCCAAGGGGGGGGGCAGAGCGAGTATTTT. Protein product: CASSQGGGQSEYF.

This clonotype was found many times. The rearrangement links TRBV21-1 to TRBJ1-2; the D segment call TRBD1 is taken from the table without a DNA check. TRBV21-1 is annotated as a pseudogene. CDR3 length equals 12 residues. The CDR3 bases are TGTGCCAGCAGCAAACAGGGGAATGGCTACACCTTC. Translating gives CASSKQGNGYTF.

In regard to this clonotype: One base away lies a much larger clone, so this may be a sequencing read error. V is TRBV7-2 and J is TRBJ2-7; D call uncertain. CDR3 length: 11 amino acids. V was trimmed by 11 bases and J by 1 base, leaving 9 bases between them. CDR1 is SGHTA, CDR2 FQGNSA, per germline. CDR3 residues: CARGASYEQYF. CDR3 sequence (DNA): TGTGCCCGCGGTGCATCCTACGAGCAGTACTTC.

The genes are TRBV7-2 and TRBJ2-1; D gene uncertain. CDR1 and CDR2 from the germline V gene are SGHTA and FQGNSA. The CDR3 consists of 14 residues. V shed 1 base and J shed 10 bases, with 14 bases lying between them. CDR3 sequence reads: CASSLGGTSYEQFF. The CDR3 DNA follows: TGTGCCAGCAGCTTAGGTGGAACCTCCTACGAGCAGTTCTTC.

Comments on this clonotype: A clone one base away is much larger, so this may be a read error. V usage is TRBV6-6 and J usage is TRBJ2-1, with D possibly matching TRBD1 (5 bases). Near its end, the DNA agrees better with TRBJ2-7, so the J call may be wrong. CDR1 and CDR2 from the germline V gene are MNHNY and SVGAGI (reference sequence). This CDR3 region has 15 residues. The CDR3: CASNLQVGSYNEQYF. CDR3 DNA: TGTGCCAGCAACCTACAGGTTGGCTCCTACAATGAGCAGTACTTC.

In this sample, this clonotype turned up a few times. The chain recombines TRBV3-1 with TRBJ1-5; D is uncertain. This CDR3 is 15 amino acids long. The germline gives CDR1 LGHDT, CDR2 YNNKEL (reference sequence). V shed 5 bases and J shed 2 bases, with 13 bases lying between them. The chain's CDR3 is CASSSRWGGNQPQHF. Written as DNA, the CDR3 is TGTGCCAGCAGCTCCCGGTGGGGTGGCAATCAGCCCCAGCATTTT.

About this clonotype itself: With a much larger clone just one base away, this may be a read error. The V call is TRBV10-3, the J call TRBJ1-5; D is possibly TRBD1 (5 bases). The CDR3 has 16 amino acids. The germline CDR1 and CDR2 sequences are ENHRY and SYGVKD. The CDR3 loop reads CATSDPGPRGSQPQHF. CDR3 bases: TGTGCCACCAGTGACCCGGGACCAAGAGGGAGTCAGCCCCAGCATTTT.

This clonotype was counted between two and nine times. A much larger clone sits a single nucleotide away, making a read error possible. This chain's CDR3 is CASSWDGGKDTQYF. The CDR3 DNA follows: TGTGCCAGCAGCTGGGACGGGGGTAAAGATACGCAGTATTTT. The chain links TRBV7-2 to TRBJ2-3, with D perhaps matching TRBD2 (6 bases). The V gene's germline CDR1 is SGHTA and CDR2 FQGNSA. Trimming stripped 4 bases from V and 5 bases from J, with 13 bases between. The CDR3 is made up of 14 amino acids.

Remarks on this clonotype: A read error may be the cause here, since a much bigger clone is one base away. V usage is TRBV3-1 and J usage is TRBJ2-5; weak D call: TRBD1 (5 bases). Trimming removed 1 base at V and 11 bases at J, with 20 bases between. The germline V gene has CDR1 LGHDT and CDR2 YNNKEL (reference sequence). The CDR3 runs to 15 residues. Here the CDR3 DNA reads TGTGCCAGCAGCCAAGGGACAAATAGCTACAATGAGCAGTACTTC. Translated, it gives CASSQGTNSYNEQYF.

V usage is TRBV7-8 and J usage is TRBJ2-6, with unresolved D. Trimming shortened V by 5 bases and J by 0 bases, and 20 bases separated the two germline ends. Germline V CDR1 and CDR2: SGHVS, FQNEAQ. The CDR3 spans 19 residues. The CDR3 DNA follows: TGTGCCAGCAGCCTCCCGAGACTTGTTTTAGCCTCTGGGGCCAACGTCCTGACTTTC. The encoded protein is CASSLPRLVLASGANVLTF.

This clonotype was seen only a few times. The V call is TRBV4-1, the J call TRBJ1-2, with TRBD1 matching over 7 bases. Trimming cost V 2 bases and J 6 bases; bases outside gene matches: 12. CDR3 length: 16 residues. CDR1 MGHRA and CDR2 YSYEKL come from the germline V gene. CDR3 region: CASSQPTLTGADGYTF. CDR3 bases: TGCGCCAGCAGCCAACCTACCTTAACAGGGGCGGATGGCTACACCTTC.

Details on this clonotype: A read error may account for a junction end that differs from germline. This chain links TRBV6-2 or TRBV6-3 with TRBJ2-2; no clear D. Germline values: CDR1 MNHEY, CDR2 SVGEGT. This CDR3 is 12 amino acids long. The CDR3 coding sequence is TGTGCCGGCAGAACCGCGGCCGGGGAGCTGTTTTTT. It specifies CAGRTAAGELFF.

This clonotype was seen many times. The chain couples TRBV2 to TRBJ2-1; D is uncertain. This CDR3 has 16 residues. Per the germline V gene, CDR1 is SNHLY and CDR2 is FYNNEI. The ends were cut back, 4 bases at V and 0 bases at J, with 13 bases in the middle. The CDR3 here is CASSVMRQSSYNEQFF. CDR3 nucleotides: TGTGCCAGCAGTGTGATGAGGCAGTCCTCCTACAATGAGCAGTTCTTC.

The rearrangement joins TRBV6-1 to TRBJ1-5; 10 positions match TRBD1. The V gene's germline CDR1 is MNHNS and CDR2 SASEGT. The V segment lost 5 bases and the J segment 10 bases; nucleotides outside the gene matches: 20. The CDR3 loop spans 18 amino acids. The CDR3 coding sequence is TGTGCCAGCAGTCCAGGCGGATACCGGGACAGGGGTGAAAAACCCCAGCATTTT. It is translated as CASSPGGYRDRGEKPQHF.

This clonotype was found a few times. The chain recombines TRBV6-1 with TRBJ2-7; D may correspond to TRBD1 or TRBD2 (7 bases each). The CDR3 has 17 residues. Germline V CDR1 and CDR2: MNHNS, SASEGT. The V and J ends lost 0 bases and 3 bases respectively, with 18 bases between them. CDR3 bases: TGTGCCAGCAGTGAAGCGCTTCGGGCAGGGGGGGTCTACGAGCAGTACTTC. As protein: CASSEALRAGGVYEQYF.

This clonotype has ten or more counts. The V and J genes are TRBV5-1 and TRBJ2-1; either TRBD1 or TRBD2 may supply D (5 bases each). V lost 4 bases and J lost 3, with 17 bases in between. CDR1 and CDR2 (germline): SGHRS, YFSETQ. CDR3 length equals 16 residues. The CDR3 protein is CASSPGFGAVYNEQFF. The DNA for the CDR3 is TGCGCCAGCAGCCCGGGGTTCGGGGCTGTCTACAATGAGCAGTTCTTC.

Only a few counts were recorded for this clonotype. The chain's CDR3 is CASSEDWTEPYEQYF. The CDR3 nucleotides read TGTGCCAGTAGTGAAGATTGGACAGAACCCTACGAGCAGTACTTC. This chain connects TRBV19 to TRBJ2-7, with a tentative D call TRBD1 (6 bases). Germline V gives CDR1 LNHDA, CDR2 SQIVND (reference sequence). The CDR3 contains 15 residues. Deletions cut 5 bases from V and 2 bases from J, with 16 bases between.

A remark on this clonotype: A much larger clone differs from this one at a single base, so this may be a read error. The chain has TRBV3-1 and TRBJ2-5; possibly TRBD2 for D (6 bases). CDR1 LGHDT and CDR2 YNNKEL come from the germline V gene (reference sequence). V was cut by 0 bases and J by 5 bases, with 10 bases left in between. This CDR3 contains 14 residues. For the CDR3, the DNA is TGTGCCAGCAGCCAAGAAGGACGGGGGGAGACCCAGTACTTC. Its translation is CASSQEGRGETQYF.

At least ten counts were recorded for this clonotype. The genes are TRBV21-1 and TRBJ2-7; TRBD2 reflects the table's D call only, with no check against the DNA. TRBV21-1 is a recognized pseudogene. The CDR3 spans 19 residues. The CDR3 sequence is CASSKGSPGTSPPTYEQYF. CDR3 nucleotide sequence: TGTGCCAGCAGCAAAGGAAGTCCCGGGACAAGTCCTCCAACCTACGAGCAGTACTTC.

A word on this clonotype: A much larger clone differs by one base, so this may be a read error. The CDR3 protein is CASSKTRNEQYF. The CDR3 DNA reads TGTGCCAGCAGCAAAACTAGGAATGAGCAGTACTTC. The V and J genes are TRBV7-2 and TRBJ2-5, with D perhaps TRBD2 (5 bases). The germline gives CDR1 SGHTA, CDR2 FQGNSA. This CDR3 spans 12 amino acids. The ends were cut back, 5 bases at V and 11 bases at J, with 15 bases in the middle.

This clonotype was observed at least ten times. This chain connects TRBV6-5 to TRBJ2-1; D is perhaps TRBD1 or TRBD2 (6 bases each). Looked up from germline, CDR1 is MNHEY and CDR2 is SVGAGI. The CDR3 contains 17 residues. Deletions cut 5 bases from V and 9 bases from J, with 26 bases between. For the CDR3, the DNA is TGTGCCAGCAGTCCTACCGGGGGCTTCGAAAAGCGTGGTGAGCAGTTCTTC. Its translation: CASSPTGGFEKRGEQFF.

This clonotype showed up many times. The CDR3 bases are TGCGCCAGCAGCCCAGGGTTCATGAACACTGAAGCTTTCTTT. Amino acid sequence: CASSPGFMNTEAFF. The V and J genes are TRBV4-3 and TRBJ1-1; tentative D call: TRBD1 (5 bases). The CDR3 has 14 residues. The germline CDR1 and CDR2 sequences are LGHNA and YSLEER. V lost 4 bases to trimming and J lost 0 bases, with 9 bases between them.

This clonotype was counted only a few times. V and J are TRBV12-3 or TRBV12-4 and TRBJ1-2; 11 bases map to TRBD1. V lost 1 base, J lost 3 bases, and 4 bases stayed unmatched. This CDR3 has 16 amino acids. The CDR3 nucleotides are TGTGCCAGCAGTTTAGATGGGACAGGGGGGGACTATGGCTACACCTTC. It is translated as CASSLDGTGGDYGYTF.

This clonotype was counted a few times. This sequence may be a read error, since a much larger clone differs from it by one base. The V call is TRBV29-1, the J call TRBJ2-1; the match to TRBD2 covers 7 bases. This CDR3 region has 15 residues. CDR1 is SQVTM, CDR2 ANQGSEA, per germline. Trimming took 1 base from V and 8 from J; bases not matched to a gene: 11. CDR3 DNA: TGCAGCGTTGAAGGGCGAGCGGGGTTCGATGATGAGCAGTTCTTC. This translates into CSVEGRAGFDDEQFF.

In this sample, this clonotype turned up once. A junction end diverges from the germline sequence, so it may reflect a read error. The chain uses TRBV14 and TRBJ1-4; possibly TRBD1 for D (5 bases). The CDR3 consists of 17 residues. Germline CDR1 SGHDN, CDR2 FVKESK. The CDR3 DNA reads as TGTGCCAGCAGCCAATTATCCCCGGGGGGGTATGATGAAGAACTGTTTTTT. It yields the protein CASSQLSPGGYDEELFF. The whole variable domain, remainder taken from reference TRBV14 and TRBJ1-4, is EAGVTQFPSHSVIEKGQTVTLRCDPISGHDNLYWYRRVMGKEIKFLLHFVKESKQDESGMPNNRFLAERTGGTYSTLKVQPAELEDSGVYFCASSQLSPGGYDEELFFGSGTQLSVL.

Of note for this clonotype: A clone one base away is much larger, so this may be a read error. The chain uses TRBV6-5 and TRBJ2-1; TRBD1 is a possible D gene (8 bases). The CDR3 sequence is 13 residues long. Germline lookup yields CDR1 MNHEY and CDR2 SVGAGI. Trimming took 7 bases from V and 10 from J, leaving 17 bases between them. The CDR3: CASTLHRGGEQFF. The CDR3 DNA follows: TGTGCCAGCACCCTGCACAGGGGGGGAGAGCAGTTCTTC.

Many counts were recorded for this clonotype. The chain has TRBV6-1 and TRBJ1-5, with a tentative D call TRBD1 (5 bases). With 3 bases removed from V and 0 bases from J, the gap between germline ends came to 18 bases. CDR1 is MNHNS and CDR2 is SASEGT in the germline V gene. The CDR3 spans 18 residues. CDR3 nucleotide sequence: TGTGCCAGCAGTGATATGTTGGGTCGGACATATAGCAATCAGCCCCAGCATTTT. It encodes CASSDMLGRTYSNQPQHF.

Many counts were recorded for this clonotype. The V and J genes are TRBV6-2 or TRBV6-3 and TRBJ1-2; TRBD1 matches at 7 bases. J lost 5 bases, V lost 10 bases, and 4 bases had no gene match. The CDR3 runs 11 residues. The germline V gene has CDR1 MNHEY and CDR2 SVGEGT. The DNA for the CDR3 is TGTGCCACCGGGACAGCTTATGGCTACACCTTC. Encoded protein: CATGTAYGYTF.

This clonotype was seen at least ten times. The chain employs TRBV20-1 and TRBJ1-4; D gene uncertain. Trimming left V 0 bases short and J 4 bases short, with 12 bases between. The V gene's germline CDR1 is DFQATT and CDR2 SNEGSKA (reference sequence). The CDR3 is 15 amino acids. DNA of the CDR3: TGCAGTGCTAGAGATCAGGAGACGAGTAATGAAAAACTGTTTTTT. It codes for CSARDQETSNEKLFF.

The chain joins TRBV4-1 to TRBJ2-7; no reliable D call. V was shortened by 0 bases and J by 3 bases, with 6 bases between the two germline ends. CDR3 size: 13 residues. Germline CDR1 and CDR2: MGHRA and YSYEKL. The CDR3 loop is CASSQELYYEQYF. CDR3 coding DNA: TGCGCCAGCAGCCAAGAGCTCTACTACGAGCAGTACTTC.